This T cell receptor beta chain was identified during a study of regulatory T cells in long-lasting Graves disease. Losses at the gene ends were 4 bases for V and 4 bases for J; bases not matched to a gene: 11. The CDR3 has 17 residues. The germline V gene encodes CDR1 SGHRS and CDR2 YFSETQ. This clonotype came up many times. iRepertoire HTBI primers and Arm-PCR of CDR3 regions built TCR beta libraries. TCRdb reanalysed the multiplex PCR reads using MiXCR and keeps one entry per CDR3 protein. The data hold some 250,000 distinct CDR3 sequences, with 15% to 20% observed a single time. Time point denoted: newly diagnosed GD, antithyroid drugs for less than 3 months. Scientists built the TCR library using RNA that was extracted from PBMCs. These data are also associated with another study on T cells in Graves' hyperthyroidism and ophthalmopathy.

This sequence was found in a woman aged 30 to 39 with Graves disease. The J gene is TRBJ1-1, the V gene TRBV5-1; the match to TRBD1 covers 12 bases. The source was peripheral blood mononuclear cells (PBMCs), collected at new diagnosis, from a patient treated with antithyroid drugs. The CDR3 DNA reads TGCGCCAGCAGCCCTACAGGGACAGGGGGCCTGCTCACTGAAGCTTTCTTT. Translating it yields CASSPTGTGGLLTEAFF.